The rows below give T cell receptor beta chains drawn from one sample of a study of T cells in Graves' hyperthyroidism and ophthalmopathy. TCRdb independently ran MiXCR on the multiplex PCR reads; one entry per CDR3 protein. Of around 700,000 distinct CDR3 sequences in the sample, roughly a sixth are singletons; the top ten hold approximately 16%. Input material: blood. These receptors all stem from a woman aged 50 to 60 with Graves' hyperthyroidism that later progressed to Graves' ophthalmopathy. CDR3s include the opening cysteine and the closing phenylalanine or tryptophan. The D gene is left open where the match is weak. Only some rows state a clone size, as once, few, many or a class for expanded clones.

d_call	clone_size	j_call	v_call	cdr3_aa	cdr3_nt
NA	NA	TRBJ2-7	TRBV7-9	CASSFSAEQYF	TGTGCCAGCAGCTTTTCGGCTGAGCAGTACTTC
NA	NA	TRBJ2-3	TRBV7-9	CASSNPRRSASTDTQYF	TGTGCCAGCAGTAACCCCAGGCGGAGTGCTAGCACAGATACGCAGTATTTT
TRBD1	many	TRBJ2-7	TRBV3-1	CASSQARGSEQYF	TGTGCCAGCAGCCAAGCCAGGGGGTCCGAGCAGTACTTC
TRBD1	few	TRBJ2-1	TRBV24-1	CATSVAGGFHNEQFF	TGTGCCACCAGTGTCGCAGGGGGTTTCCACAATGAGCAGTTCTTC
NA	NA	TRBJ1-2	TRBV5-1	CASSAGDQANYGYTF	TGCGCCAGCAGCGCAGGGGACCAAGCTAACTATGGCTACACCTTC
NA	many	TRBJ2-5	TRBV12-3/TRBV12-4	CASSTNRAQETQYF	TGTGCCAGCAGTACCAACAGGGCGCAAGAGACCCAGTACTTC
TRBD1	NA	TRBJ1-4	TRBV7-9	CASSFRAGTGDEKLFF	TGTGCCAGCAGCTTCCGGGCCGGGACAGGGGATGAAAAACTGTTTTTT
TRBD2	NA	TRBJ2-3	TRBV7-2	CASSSMIAGGLDTQYF	TGTGCCAGCAGCTCGATGATAGCGGGGGGGCTGGATACGCAGTATTTT
TRBD1	NA	TRBJ1-2	TRBV29-1	CSAPRQGGYGYTF	TGCAGCGCCCCGAGACAGGGAGGCTATGGCTACACCTTC
TRBD1	NA	TRBJ2-3	TRBV4-2	CASSQDQDRITDTRYF	TGTGCCAGCAGCCAAGATCAGGACAGGATCACAGATACGCGGTATTTT
NA	many	TRBJ2-5	TRBV3-1	CASSQRPRGETQYF	TGTGCCAGCAGCCAACGCCCCCGGGGAGAGACCCAGTACTTC
NA	many	TRBJ2-7	TRBV18	CASSPSGHYYEQYF	TGTGCCAGCTCACCATCGGGACACTACTACGAGCAGTACTTC
NA	few	TRBJ1-5	TRBV5-4	CASSFGSDSNQPQHF	TGTGCCAGCAGCTTTGGGTCAGATAGCAATCAGCCCCAGCATTTT
TRBD1	many	TRBJ2-5	TRBV20-1	CSAGSGQGDETQYF	TGCAGTGCTGGTTCGGGACAGGGGGATGAGACCCAGTACTTC
NA	NA	TRBJ2-7	TRBV7-9	CASSFFGVGEQYF	TGTGCCAGCAGCTTTTTCGGGGTTGGCGAGCAGTACTTC
NA	NA	TRBJ1-2	TRBV7-2	CASSSLMDDYGYTF	TGTGCCAGCAGCTCCCTCATGGACGATTATGGCTACACCTTC